These 32 T cell receptor beta chains share one sample of origin, sequenced in a study of T cell responses to AZD1222 COVID-19 vaccine. Method: immunoSEQ multiplex PCR; TCRdb's copy keeps in-frame clones and lacks some. The profile shows some 150,000 clones, approximately 89% of them singletons. The input for sequencing was peripheral blood, taken on day 0 of MenACWY control vaccination. The receptors were gathered from an adult in good health.

This rearrangement joins TRBV9 to TRBJ2-3; D could derive from TRBD1 or TRBD2 (5 bases each). The germline V gene encodes CDR1 SGDLS and CDR2 YYNGEE. The CDR3 is 14 residues long. V was clipped by 3 bases and J by 10 bases, with 18 bases between them. This CDR3 reads CASSAPDNLGAQYF. The CDR3 DNA follows: TGTGCCAGCAGCGCGCCGGACAACCTGGGGGCGCAGTATTTT.

V usage is TRBV4-1 and J usage is TRBJ1-1; D is perhaps TRBD1 (6 bases). Germline V gene lookup returns CDR1 MGHRA and CDR2 YSYEKL. The CDR3 extends over 16 amino acids. V was shortened by 4 bases and J by 1 base, with 16 bases between the two germline ends. The CDR3 loop reads CASSPRGGTPNTEAFF. CDR3 nucleotides: TGCGCCAGCAGCCCCAGGGGCGGGACACCGAACACTGAAGCTTTCTTT.

This chain uses TRBV19 with TRBJ2-2, with TRBD1 matching 8 bases. Per germline, CDR1 LNHDA and CDR2 SQIVND (reference sequence). V trimming: 6 bases; J trimming: 6 bases; junction bases outside the gene matches: 6. CDR3 length equals 14 residues. The CDR3 sequence: CASRWQGAAGELFF. DNA of the CDR3: TGTGCCAGTAGGTGGCAGGGGGCAGCCGGGGAGCTGTTTTTT. Supplemented by reference TRBV19 and TRBJ2-2, the full variable domain reads DGGITQSPKYLFRKEGQNVTLSCEQNLNHDAMYWYRQDPGQGLRLIYYSQIVNDFQKGDIAEGYSVSREKKESFPLTVTSAQKNPTAFYLCASRWQGAAGELFFGEGSRLTVL.

This rearrangement joins TRBV11-2 to TRBJ2-7; D not resolved. Between the trimmed V and J ends, which lost 5 bases and 3 bases, there was a span of 17 bases. Germline V gene data show CDR1 as SGHAT and CDR2 as FQNNGV. This CDR3 contains 15 residues. The CDR3 sequence: CASSQWRDTDYEQYF. For the CDR3, the DNA is TGTGCCAGCAGCCAATGGCGAGACACCGACTACGAGCAGTACTTC.

V gene TRBV3-1 (or the pseudogene TRBV3-2) combines with J gene TRBJ2-1; D uncertain. The CDR3 has 15 amino acids. The V end lost 2 bases, the J end lost 4 bases, and 12 bases lay between the germline ends. Germline V gene lookup returns CDR1 LGHDT and CDR2 YNNKEL (reference sequence). CDR3 DNA sequence: TGTGCCAGCAGCCAATCCCCCACTCCGTACAATGAGCAGTTCTTC. It encodes CASSQSPTPYNEQFF.

This sequence joins TRBV28 and TRBJ2-5, with 7 nucleotides matching TRBD2. This CDR3 has 15 residues. V trimming: 8 bases; J trimming: 4 bases; junction bases outside the gene matches: 13. The germline V gene has CDR1 MDHEN and CDR2 SYDVKM. The CDR3 is CASGAAQTGGETQYF. CDR3 DNA sequence: TGTGCCAGCGGGGCTGCCCAGACGGGAGGAGAGACCCAGTACTTC.

This clone has a handful of counts. V usage is TRBV25-1 and J usage is TRBJ1-1; D not certain. V lost 5 bases, J lost 4 bases, and 11 bases lay in between. The germline V gene encodes CDR1 MGHDK and CDR2 SYGVNS. This CDR3 is built from 13 residues. Here the CDR3 DNA reads TGTGCCAGCAGTACACGCGGGTTCACTGAAGCTTTCTTT. It yields the protein CASSTRGFTEAFF.

The V and J genes are TRBV5-4 and TRBJ1-2; D gene uncertain. V was pared by 0 bases and J by 7 bases, with 10 bases between. Germline V lookup: CDR1 SGHNT, CDR2 YYREEE (reference sequence). The CDR3 loop spans 13 amino acids. CDR3 region: CASSLAGTGGYTF. CDR3 nucleotide sequence: TGTGCCAGCAGCTTGGCAGGTACCGGTGGCTACACCTTC.

The chain recombines TRBV5-1 with TRBJ2-7, with TRBD1 identical over 7 bases. The CDR3 covers 14 residues. With 1 base clipped from V and 2 bases from J, the junction kept 3 bases outside the gene matches. Germline lookup yields CDR1 SGHRS and CDR2 YFSETQ. This chain's CDR3 is CASSLTTGTYEQYF. CDR3 nucleotide sequence: TGCGCCAGCAGCTTGACGACAGGGACCTACGAGCAGTACTTC. The full variable domain, rest sourced from reference TRBV5-1 and TRBJ2-7, is KAGVTQTPRYLIKTRGQQVTLSCSPISGHRSVSWYQQTPGQGLQFLFEYFSETQRNKGNFPGRFSGRQFSNSRSEMNVSTLELGDSALYLCASSLTTGTYEQYFGPGTRLTVT.

This chain links TRBV27 with TRBJ2-7, with TRBD1 identical over 7 bases. From germline, CDR1 is MNHEY and CDR2 SMNVEV (reference sequence). Trimming took 10 bases from V and 5 from J; bases not matched to a gene: 14. The CDR3 has 14 amino acids. The CDR3 here is CATRGRTGANEQYF. The CDR3 DNA sequence: TGTGCCACCAGAGGAAGGACAGGCGCTAACGAGCAGTACTTC.

This clone was seen a few times. The chain uses TRBV4-1 and TRBJ1-5; 8 bases align to TRBD1. In germline, CDR1 is MGHRA, CDR2 YSYEKL. CDR3 length: 15 amino acids. Germline trimming cut 4 bases from V and 4 bases from J; bases unmatched to any gene: 6. In nucleotides, the CDR3 is TGCGCCAGCAGCCTCGGGACAGGCGGAAATCAGCCCCAGCATTTT. Amino acid sequence: CASSLGTGGNQPQHF.

The chain has TRBV27 and TRBJ2-1; unclear D gene. The germline V gene encodes CDR1 MNHEY and CDR2 SMNVEV (reference sequence). The V end lost 2 bases, the J end lost 0 bases, and 8 bases lay between the germline ends. This CDR3 is 15 amino acids long. CDR3 amino acids: CASSLHWTSYNEQFF. The CDR3 bases are TGTGCCAGCAGTTTACACTGGACCTCCTACAATGAGCAGTTCTTC.

The genes are TRBV9 and TRBJ1-6, with 8 bases aligning to TRBD1. The CDR3 runs 16 residues. V lost 3 bases and J lost 7; bases outside the gene matches: 9. Germline V CDR1 and CDR2: SGDLS, YYNGEE. The CDR3, as DNA: TGTGCCAGCAGCGATCTCCGGACAGGGCAAAATTCACCCCTCCACTTT. Translation: CASSDLRTGQNSPLHF.

V usage is TRBV19 and J usage is TRBJ1-5; 10 bases line up with TRBD1. The CDR3 runs 16 residues. Germline V lookup: CDR1 LNHDA, CDR2 SQIVND (reference sequence). The trim removed 3 bases at V and 6 bases at J, leaving 8 bases unmatched. The CDR3: CASSMVGGQGPQPQHF. The CDR3 DNA is TGTGCCAGTAGTATGGTTGGGGGACAGGGGCCTCAGCCCCAGCATTTT.

V and J are TRBV5-1 and TRBJ1-1, with a possible D match to TRBD1 (5 bases). Per the germline V gene, CDR1 is SGHRS and CDR2 is YFSETQ. The CDR3 contains 13 residues. Trimming took off 4 bases at V and 0 bases at J, with 7 bases between the two ends. The CDR3 here is CASSRGMNTEAFF. Here the CDR3 DNA reads TGCGCCAGCAGCAGGGGTATGAACACTGAAGCTTTCTTT.

Regarding this clone: Other DNA sequences from this sample encode an identical CDR3 as well. The genes are TRBV12-3 or TRBV12-4 and TRBJ2-5, with D hard to call. The CDR3 loop spans 11 amino acids. V was shortened by 6 bases and J by 4 bases, with 6 bases between the two germline ends. The CDR3 region is CASSLRETQYF. Written as DNA, the CDR3 is TGTGCCAGCAGCCTCCGAGAGACCCAGTACTTC.

The V call is TRBV18, the J call TRBJ1-5; 9 bases align to TRBD1. V trimming: 6 bases; J trimming: 1 base; junction bases outside the gene matches: 1. The CDR3 extends over 14 amino acids. Germline values: CDR1 KGHSH, CDR2 LQKENI. CDR3 sequence (DNA): TGTGCCAGCTCCGGACAGGGGAGCAATCAGCCCCAGCATTTT. Translated: CASSGQGSNQPQHF. Using reference TRBV18 and TRBJ1-5 for the parts outside the CDR3, the full variable domain is NAGVMQNPRHLVRRRGQEARLRCSPMKGHSHVYWYRQLPEEGLKFMVYLQKENIIDESGMPKERFSAEFPKEGPSILRIQQVVRGDSAAYFCASSGQGSNQPQHFGDGTRLSIL.

The chain carries TRBV2 and TRBJ2-7; D not certain. This CDR3 region has 14 residues. Between the trimmed V and J ends, which lost 7 bases and 7 bases, there was a span of 20 bases. The V gene's germline CDR1 is SNHLY and CDR2 FYNNEI. CDR3 region: CASTKAGPLGEQYF. As DNA, the CDR3 is TGTGCCAGCACTAAAGCAGGTCCCCTGGGGGAGCAGTACTTC. Full variable domain (rest looked up from reference TRBV2 and TRBJ2-7): EPEVTQTPSHQVTQMGQEVILRCVPISNHLYFYWYRQILGQKVEFLVSFYNNEISEKSEIFDDQFSVERPDGSNFTLKIRSTKLEDSAMYFCASTKAGPLGEQYFGPGTRLTVT.

This sequence joins TRBV4-1 and TRBJ1-5; D is unresolved. This CDR3 has 14 amino acids. Germline V gene data show CDR1 as MGHRA and CDR2 as YSYEKL. Between the trimmed V and J ends, which lost 2 bases and 4 bases, there was a span of 9 bases. In DNA, the CDR3 is TGCGCCAGCAGCCAACCGGGGAGTAATCAGCCCCAGCATTTT. Protein sequence: CASSQPGSNQPQHF.

CDR3 in DNA: TGCGCCAGCAGCCAAGATCCACGCCAGAACACCGGGGAGCTGTTTTTT. Translated: CASSQDPRQNTGELFF. This chain uses TRBV4-3 with TRBJ2-2; D remains ambiguous. CDR1 is LGHNA, CDR2 YSLEER, per germline. The CDR3 runs 16 residues. V was pared by 0 bases and J by 1 base, with 9 bases between.

This clone has a handful of counts. This rearrangement joins TRBV2 to TRBJ2-2, with D unresolved. CDR3 length: 13 amino acids. In germline, CDR1 is SNHLY, CDR2 FYNNEI. Trimming pared 5 bases from V and 7 bases from J, leaving 11 bases between. The CDR3: CASSLRWGGELFF. DNA of the CDR3: TGTGCCAGCAGTTTACGGTGGGGCGGGGAGCTGTTTTTT.

The V call is TRBV6-5, the J call TRBJ2-7; D gene ambiguous. CDR3 length equals 14 residues. Trimming took off 3 bases at V and 2 bases at J, with 11 bases between the two ends. Germline V lookup: CDR1 MNHEY, CDR2 SVGAGI. The CDR3 here is CASSYQQTPYEQYF. In DNA form, the CDR3 reads TGTGCCAGCAGTTATCAGCAAACCCCCTACGAGCAGTACTTC.

V is TRBV4-3 and J is TRBJ2-2; D gene ambiguous. The CDR3 has 14 residues. Germline V gene sequence: CDR1 LGHNA, CDR2 YSLEER. V lost 2 bases and J lost 5, with 9 bases in between. The CDR3, as DNA: TGCGCCAGCAGCCAAAACCCCATTACCGGGGAGCTGTTTTTT. This translates into CASSQNPITGELFF.

V and J are TRBV5-6 and TRBJ2-1; no clear D gene. Trimming took 3 bases from V and 9 from J, leaving 10 bases between them. The V gene's germline CDR1 is SGHDT and CDR2 YYEEEE. The CDR3 is 12 amino acids. This CDR3 is CASSSHGGEQFF. CDR3 in DNA: TGTGCCAGCAGCTCCCATGGTGGTGAGCAGTTCTTC.

This chain links TRBV7-2 with TRBJ2-5, with D hard to call. The CDR3 has 13 residues. Germline V CDR1 and CDR2: SGHTA, FQGNSA. The V and J ends lost 0 bases and 5 bases respectively, with 7 bases between them. The CDR3 here is CASSLAFRETQYF. The CDR3 DNA follows: TGTGCCAGCAGCTTAGCCTTCCGGGAGACCCAGTACTTC.

The genes are TRBV21-1 and TRBJ1-2; the table assigns TRBD1, which was not confirmed against the DNA. TRBV21-1 represents a pseudogene. This CDR3 region has 15 residues. In DNA form, the CDR3 reads TGTGCCAGCAGCAAACGTAAGGGGATAGGCTATGGCTACACCTTC. Protein sequence: CASSKRKGIGYGYTF.

The J gene is TRBJ2-7, the V gene TRBV28, with 9 nucleotides matching TRBD2. The germline V gene has CDR1 MDHEN and CDR2 SYDVKM. V trimming: 6 bases; J trimming: 3 bases; junction bases outside the gene matches: 12. This CDR3 contains 16 residues. CDR3 sequence: CASSPSSLAGLYEQYF. The CDR3 DNA reads as TGTGCCAGCAGCCCCTCTTCGCTAGCGGGGCTCTACGAGCAGTACTTC.

The chain's CDR3 is CASSSPRGSSGNTIYF. For the CDR3, the DNA is TGTGCCAGCAGCTCCCCGAGGGGGAGCTCTGGAAACACCATATATTTT. The V gene is TRBV11-3, the J gene TRBJ1-3; D possibly corresponds to TRBD1 (6 bases). Trimming left V 4 bases short and J 0 bases short, with 13 bases between. This CDR3 contains 16 residues. Germline loops: CDR1 SGHNT, CDR2 YENEEA.

The V call is TRBV7-9, the J call TRBJ1-1; D remains unclear. V lost 7 bases, J lost 1 base, and 13 bases lay in between. Germline lookup yields CDR1 SEHNR and CDR2 FQNEAQ (reference sequence). The CDR3 extends over 14 amino acids. CDR3 in amino acids: CASKSFRSNTEAFF. The CDR3, as DNA: TGTGCCAGCAAGTCCTTTCGTTCGAACACTGAAGCTTTCTTT.

This clone was observed a few times. V is TRBV19 and J is TRBJ1-1; D may be TRBD1 (5 bases). Germline V gene lookup returns CDR1 LNHDA and CDR2 SQIVND (reference sequence). The CDR3 is 14 residues long. V was shortened by 4 bases and J by 1 base, with 10 bases between the two germline ends. In DNA, the CDR3 is TGTGCCAGTAGTAGGCGGGGACCGAACACTGAAGCTTTCTTT. Its protein is CASSRRGPNTEAFF.

This chain links TRBV20-1 with TRBJ2-2; no clear D. The CDR3 totals 12 residues. Trimming cost V 3 bases and J 6 bases, with 8 bases left between them. Germline V lookup: CDR1 DFQATT, CDR2 SNEGSKA (reference sequence). The CDR3 region is CSASPTPGELFF. The CDR3, as DNA: TGCAGTGCTAGTCCCACGCCCGGGGAGCTGTTTTTT.

As for this clone: At one boundary the junction diverges from the germline segment, which might be a read error. The rearrangement joins TRBV5-1 to TRBJ2-7, with 9 positions matching TRBD1. The CDR3 has 15 amino acids. The germline CDR1 and CDR2 sequences are SGHRS and YFSETQ. CDR3 amino acids: CASRLGQGWQYEQYF. The CDR3 DNA reads TGCGCCAGCAGATTGGGACAGGGATGGCAGTACGAGCAGTACTTC.